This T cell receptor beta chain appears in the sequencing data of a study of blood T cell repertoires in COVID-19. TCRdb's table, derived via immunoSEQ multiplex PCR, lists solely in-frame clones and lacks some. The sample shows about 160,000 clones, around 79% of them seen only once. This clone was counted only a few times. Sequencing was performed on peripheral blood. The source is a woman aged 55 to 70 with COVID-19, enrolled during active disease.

The CDR3 nucleotides read TGTGCCAGCAGCTTAGTGTTTAGGACTAGCGGGAATGGGGAGACCCAGTACTTC. Translating gives CASSLVFRTSGNGETQYF. This sequence joins TRBV7-8 and TRBJ2-5; 12 bases match TRBD2. V was pared by 1 base and J by 5 bases, with 11 bases of the junction left unmatched. Germline values: CDR1 SGHVS, CDR2 FQNEAQ. This CDR3 comprises 18 residues.